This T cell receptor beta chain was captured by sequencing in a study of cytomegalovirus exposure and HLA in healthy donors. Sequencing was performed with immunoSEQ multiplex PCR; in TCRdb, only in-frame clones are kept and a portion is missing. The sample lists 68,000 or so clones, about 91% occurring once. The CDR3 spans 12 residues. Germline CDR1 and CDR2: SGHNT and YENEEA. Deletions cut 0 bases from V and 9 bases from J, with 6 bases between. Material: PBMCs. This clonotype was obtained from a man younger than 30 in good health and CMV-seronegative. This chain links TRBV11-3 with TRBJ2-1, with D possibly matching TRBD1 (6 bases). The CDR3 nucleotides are TGTGCCAGCAGCTTAGACAGGGGTGAGCAGTTCTTC. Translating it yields CASSLDRGEQFF.